This record concerns one T cell receptor beta chain sequence. Its antigen is not identified. These data originate in a study of cytotoxic CD8 clonotypes in ibrutinib-treated CLL. Turning to the study itself: There were 10 to 11 relapsed/refractory patients and more than 14 treatment-naive patients, and around 17 were IGHV unmutated. Responses comprised some 24 partial and 2 complete; at median around 6 years, about 14 remained remitted and some 12 progressed.

TCRdb's copy holds only in-frame clones and misses some; the assay was immunoSEQ multiplex PCR. The top ten hold roughly 17% of the sample, which has around 40,000 clones, about two thirds seen once. Whole-study findings and limits: Clonality increased at ibrutinib response, then returned toward baseline at progression. Sustained-remission patients were sampled at one set of times and progressing patients at different ones.

The CDR3 is 13 residues long. The chain has TRBV21-1 and TRBJ2-5; the table calls TRBD1, which could not be checked here. TRBV21-1 is tagged as a pseudogene. This TCR was sampled from a human donor with chronic lymphocytic leukemia. Sequenced material: PBMCs, taken at disease progression, from a patient treated with ibrutinib. CDR3 loop: CASSLQGPETQYF. CDR3 DNA sequence: TGTGCCAGCAGCCTTCAGGGGCCCGAGACCCAGTACTTC.